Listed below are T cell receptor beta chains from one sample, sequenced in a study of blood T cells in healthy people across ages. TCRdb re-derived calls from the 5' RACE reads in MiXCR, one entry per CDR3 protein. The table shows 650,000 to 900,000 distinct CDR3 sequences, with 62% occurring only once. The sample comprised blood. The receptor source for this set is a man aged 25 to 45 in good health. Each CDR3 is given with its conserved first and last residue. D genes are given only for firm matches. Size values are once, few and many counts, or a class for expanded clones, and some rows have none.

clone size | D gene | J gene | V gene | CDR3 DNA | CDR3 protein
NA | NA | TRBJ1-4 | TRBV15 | TGTGCCACCAGCAGAGAGGGATGGGTAACTAATGAAAAACTGTTTTTT | CATSREGWVTNEKLFF
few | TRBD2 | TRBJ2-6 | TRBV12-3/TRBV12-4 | TGTGCCAGCAGTCGGGGGGGCTCTGGGGCCAACGTCCTGACTTTC | CASSRGGSGANVLTF
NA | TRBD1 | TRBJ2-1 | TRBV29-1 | TGCAGCGTCCCGGAAGGGACAGGGCCGTTCTTC | CSVPEGTGPFF
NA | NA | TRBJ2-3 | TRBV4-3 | TGCGCCAGCAGCCAAGAAGCTAGCATATACACAGATACGCAGTATTTT | CASSQEASIYTDTQYF
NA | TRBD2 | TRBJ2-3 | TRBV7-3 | TGTGCCAGCAGCTCGACTAGCGGGGGAGCGGGCACAGATACGCAGTATTTT | CASSSTSGGAGTDTQYF
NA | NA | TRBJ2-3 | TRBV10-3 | TGTGCCACCTCTGTCCGGGGAGACACAGATACGCAGTATTTT | CATSVRGDTDTQYF
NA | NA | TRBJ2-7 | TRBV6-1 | TGTGCCAGCAGTGATCGTCGGCATTCCTACGAGCAGTACTTC | CASSDRRHSYEQYF
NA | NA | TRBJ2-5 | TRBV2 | TGTGCCAGCACAGGCACCCCCCAAGAGACCCAGTACTTC | CASTGTPQETQYF
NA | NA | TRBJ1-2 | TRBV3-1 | TGTGCCAGCAGCCAAGATTTTGGCGTTGAGGGCTACACCTTC | CASSQDFGVEGYTF
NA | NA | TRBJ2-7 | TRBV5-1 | TGCGCCAGCAGTTCCTCCGGGGGCAGGGGGTTGAGAGAGCAGTACTTC | CASSSSGGRGLREQYF
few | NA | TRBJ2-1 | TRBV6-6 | TGTGCCAGCAGTTACCCCTCCGGTAATGAGCAGTTCTTC | CASSYPSGNEQFF
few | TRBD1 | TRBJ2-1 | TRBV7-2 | TGTGCCAGCAGCTTGGACAGGGGACTGAATGAGCAGTTCTTC | CASSLDRGLNEQFF
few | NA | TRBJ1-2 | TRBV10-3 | TGTGCCACCACGGGCAGTGAAGCTAACTATGGCTACACCTTC | CATTGSEANYGYTF
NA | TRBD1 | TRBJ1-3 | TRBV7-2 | TGTGCCAGCAGCTTAGCACAGGGGGCCCGCTCTGGAAACACCATATATTTT | CASSLAQGARSGNTIYF
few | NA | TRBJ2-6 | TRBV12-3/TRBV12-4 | TGTGCCAGCACCCTCCAAGGGGGGGCCAACGTCCTGACTTTC | CASTLQGGANVLTF
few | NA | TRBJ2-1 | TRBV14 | TGTGCCAGCAGGCACTCGACAGCCTACAATGAGCAGTTCTTC | CASRHSTAYNEQFF
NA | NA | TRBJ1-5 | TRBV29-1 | TGCAGCGTTGCCGAGGCAACCGATCAGCCCCAGCATTTT | CSVAEATDQPQHF
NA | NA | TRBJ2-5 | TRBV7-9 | TGTGCCAGCAGCCCGGACCCCTGGGAGGAGACCCAGTACTTC | CASSPDPWEETQYF
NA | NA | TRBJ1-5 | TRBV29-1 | TGCAGCGTTGAAGATGGGTCTAGCGGGAGATACAATGAGCCCCAGCATTTT | CSVEDGSSGRYNEPQHF
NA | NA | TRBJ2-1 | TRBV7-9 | TGTGCCAGCACCACAAACAGGGTCCAGGAGCAGTTCTTC | CASTTNRVQEQFF
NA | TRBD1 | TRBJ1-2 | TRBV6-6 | TGTGCCAGCAGCCGATCCGGACAGGACTATGGCTACACCTTC | CASSRSGQDYGYTF
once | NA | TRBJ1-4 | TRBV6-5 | TGTGCCAGCAGACCCGCGGGCTTTGGGGAAAAACTGTTTTTT | CASRPAGFGEKLFF
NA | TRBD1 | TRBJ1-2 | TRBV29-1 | TGCAGCTCGGACAGGGATGGCTACACCTTC | CSSDRDGYTF
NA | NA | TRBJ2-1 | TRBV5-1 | TGCGCCAGCTGTACAGGGACATCTTTCTACAATGAGCAGTTCTTC | CASCTGTSFYNEQFF
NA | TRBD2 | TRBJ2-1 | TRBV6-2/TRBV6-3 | TGTGCCAGCACGCGGGGGGCCCATTACAAGGAGCAGTTCTTC | CASTRGAHYKEQFF
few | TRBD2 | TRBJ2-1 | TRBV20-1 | TGCAGTGCTAGAGATCGTCTGACTAGCGGGGCGGGCAATGAGCAGTTCTTC | CSARDRLTSGAGNEQFF
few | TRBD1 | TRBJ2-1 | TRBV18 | TGTGCCAGCTCACCTCAGGGGGCCGCCGATGAGCAGTTCTTC | CASSPQGAADEQFF
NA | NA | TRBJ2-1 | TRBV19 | TGTGCCAGTAGTATATTTAGGAGCTCCTACAATGAGCAGTTCTTC | CASSIFRSSYNEQFF
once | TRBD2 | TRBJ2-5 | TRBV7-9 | TGTGCCAGCACAACGGCCGAAGCGGGGGGAAGGCAAGAGACCCAGTACTTC | CASTTAEAGGRQETQYF
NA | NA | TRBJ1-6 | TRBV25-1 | TGTGCCAGCAGTGAATATCCGTGGAATTCACCCCCCCACTTT | CASSEYPWNSPPHF
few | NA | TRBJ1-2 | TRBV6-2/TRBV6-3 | TGTGCCAGCAGCGGACAGACCTACTATGGCTACACCTTC | CASSGQTYYGYTF
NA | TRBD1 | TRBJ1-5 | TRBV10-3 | TGTGCCATCAGAGACAGGGAGGAAAGCAATCAGCCCCAGCATTTT | CAIRDREESNQPQHF
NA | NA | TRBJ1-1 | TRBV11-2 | TGTGCCAGCAGCCCCTCATCGAAGGGCACTGAAGCTTTCTTT | CASSPSSKGTEAFF
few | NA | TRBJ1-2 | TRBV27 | TGTGCCAGCAGTTCAAGGAGCGGACAGTCTATCTATGGCTACACCTTC | CASSSRSGQSIYGYTF
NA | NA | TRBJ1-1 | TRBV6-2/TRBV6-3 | TGTGCCATCCACGACACCCCGAACACTGAAGCTTTCTTT | CAIHDTPNTEAFF
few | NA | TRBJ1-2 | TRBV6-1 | TGTGCCAGCAGTGAAGCGGCCGGACTAATCGGCTACACCTTC | CASSEAAGLIGYTF
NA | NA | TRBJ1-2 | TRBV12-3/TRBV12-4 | TGTGCCAGCAGTAAGGAGTACTATGGCTACACCTTC | CASSKEYYGYTF
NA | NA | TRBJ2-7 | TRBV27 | TGTGCCAGCGGTGACCAGCAGTACTTC | CASGDQQYF
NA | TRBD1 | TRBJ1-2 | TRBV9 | TGTGCCAGCAGCCTAGGACAGGGCTCAAGCTATGGCTACACCTTC | CASSLGQGSSYGYTF
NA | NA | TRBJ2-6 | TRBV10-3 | TGTGCCATTCAATCAACCGGGGCCAACGTCCTGACTTTC | CAIQSTGANVLTF
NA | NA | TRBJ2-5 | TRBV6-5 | TGTGCCAGCAGTTATGCCAGCCAAGAGACCCAGTACTTC | CASSYASQETQYF
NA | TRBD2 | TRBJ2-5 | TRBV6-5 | TGTGCCAGCAAATCGCAGGGACTACTCGAAGAGACCCAGTACTTC | CASKSQGLLEETQYF
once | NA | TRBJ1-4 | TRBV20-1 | TGCAGTGCTAGAGGAGATAGCGTACAGGGAGGTGAAAAACTGTTTTTT | CSARGDSVQGGEKLFF
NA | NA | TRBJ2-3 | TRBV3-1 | TGTGCCAGCAGCCAGACAGCTACAGATACGCAGTATTTT | CASSQTATDTQYF
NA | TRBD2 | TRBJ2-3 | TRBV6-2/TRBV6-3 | TGTGCCAGCAGTGGAGTGCTAGCGGGGACAGATACGCAGTATTTT | CASSGVLAGTDTQYF
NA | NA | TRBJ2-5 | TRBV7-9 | TGTGCCAGCAGCTCGAGAGAGACAGGCCAAGAGACCCAGTACTTC | CASSSRETGQETQYF
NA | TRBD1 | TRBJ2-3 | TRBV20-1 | TGCAGTGCTAGCCGCGGACAGGGTAAAGATACGCAGTATTTT | CSASRGQGKDTQYF
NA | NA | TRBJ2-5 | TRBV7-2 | TGTGCCAGCAGCGGCGGTCGGGGAGAGACCCAGTACTTC | CASSGGRGETQYF
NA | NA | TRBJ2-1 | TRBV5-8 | TGTGCCAGCAGCTTGACAGATAGCGGCTCCTACAATGAGCAGTTCTTC | CASSLTDSGSYNEQFF
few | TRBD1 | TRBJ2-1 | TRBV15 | TGTGCCACAAACCGGGACAGGGGGCCAAATGAGCAGTTCTTC | CATNRDRGPNEQFF
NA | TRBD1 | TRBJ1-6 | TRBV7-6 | TGTGCCAGCAGCTTAGCGCCATGGCAAGGGGACAGTACTTCACCCCTCCACTTT | CASSLAPWQGDSTSPLHF
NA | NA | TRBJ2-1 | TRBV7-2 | TGTGCCAGCAGCGCGGGCCGTGGGGGGCGCGCCTACAATGAGCAGTTCTTC | CASSAGRGGRAYNEQFF
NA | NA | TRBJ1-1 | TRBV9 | TGTGCCAGCAGCGGCCGCTGGGGCCGTACTGAAGCTTTCTTT | CASSGRWGRTEAFF
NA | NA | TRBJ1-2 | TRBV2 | TGTGCCAGCAGTTTACCAGGGGTAGAAATCTATGGCTACACCTTC | CASSLPGVEIYGYTF
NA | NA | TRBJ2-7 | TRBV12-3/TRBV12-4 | TGTGCCAGCAGCCCTGGGACTTCAACCCCCCACGAGCAGTACTTC | CASSPGTSTPHEQYF
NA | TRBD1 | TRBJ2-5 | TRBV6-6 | TGTGCCACCGAACCCACAGGGGGACAAGAGACCCAGTACTTC | CATEPTGGQETQYF
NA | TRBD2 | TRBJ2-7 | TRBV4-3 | TGCGCCAGCAGCCAAGATAGGAGCGGGGGGGCCTGGTTCGAGCAGTACTTC | CASSQDRSGGAWFEQYF